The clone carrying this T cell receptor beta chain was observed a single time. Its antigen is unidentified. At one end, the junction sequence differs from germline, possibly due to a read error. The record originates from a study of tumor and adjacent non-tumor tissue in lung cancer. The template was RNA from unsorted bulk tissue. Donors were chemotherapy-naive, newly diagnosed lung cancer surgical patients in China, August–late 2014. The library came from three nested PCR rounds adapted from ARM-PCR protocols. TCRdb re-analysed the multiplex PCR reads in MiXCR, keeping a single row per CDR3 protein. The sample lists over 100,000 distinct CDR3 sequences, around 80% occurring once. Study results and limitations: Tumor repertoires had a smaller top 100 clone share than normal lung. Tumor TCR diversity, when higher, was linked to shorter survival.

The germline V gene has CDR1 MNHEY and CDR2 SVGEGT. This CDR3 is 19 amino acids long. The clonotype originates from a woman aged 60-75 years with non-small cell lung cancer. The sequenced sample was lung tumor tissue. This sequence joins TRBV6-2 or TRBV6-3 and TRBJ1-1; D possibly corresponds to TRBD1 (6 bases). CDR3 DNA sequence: TGTGCCAGCGGTTACTCCGCCGGACAGACCATTAAGATGAACACTGAAGCTTTCTTT. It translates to CASGYSAGQTIKMNTEAFF.